This TCR beta chain is drawn from a study of blood T cell repertoires in COVID-19. The table came from immunoSEQ multiplex PCR; TCRdb's copy has only in-frame clones and leaves some out. The table lists 47,000 or so clones, approximately 80% of them singletons. Germline lookup yields CDR1 LNHDA and CDR2 SQIVND (reference sequence). Unmatched junction bases numbered 9, after V lost 9 bases and J lost 3 bases. This CDR3 has 14 amino acids. This sequence was found in an elderly woman with COVID-19, enrolled during active disease. The sequencing sample was made of peripheral blood. The V and J genes are TRBV19 and TRBJ2-7; 9 positions match TRBD2. CDR3 nucleotide sequence: TGTGCCAGCTCATATAGCGGGAGATACTACGAGCAGTACTTC. Its translation: CASSYSGRYYEQYF.